This record looks at one TCR beta chain sequence and its context. Its target is unknown. J was trimmed by 2 bases and V by 3 bases; bases with no gene match: 9. This CDR3 has 18 amino acids. Germline CDR1 LGHNA, CDR2 YNFKEQ. The data derive from a study of CD8 T cells in ankylosing spondylitis. Study-level findings and limits: A motif of eight highly homologous TCR beta variants was seen as apparently characteristic of ankylosing spondylitis blood.

TCRdb itself ran the 5' RACE reads through MiXCR, one entry per CDR3 protein. The sample has some 840,000 distinct CDR3 sequences, roughly 10% seen once. The TCR was taken from a male donor with ankylosing spondylitis. J is TRBJ2-2 and V is TRBV4-2, with TRBD2 identical over 10 bases. Source material: blood, either unsorted or a sorted T cell fraction (not recorded which). CDR3 loop: CASSQAQTSGDNTGELFF. CDR3 nucleotides: TGTGCCAGCAGCCAGGCCCAAACTAGCGGGGACAACACCGGGGAGCTGTTTTTT.